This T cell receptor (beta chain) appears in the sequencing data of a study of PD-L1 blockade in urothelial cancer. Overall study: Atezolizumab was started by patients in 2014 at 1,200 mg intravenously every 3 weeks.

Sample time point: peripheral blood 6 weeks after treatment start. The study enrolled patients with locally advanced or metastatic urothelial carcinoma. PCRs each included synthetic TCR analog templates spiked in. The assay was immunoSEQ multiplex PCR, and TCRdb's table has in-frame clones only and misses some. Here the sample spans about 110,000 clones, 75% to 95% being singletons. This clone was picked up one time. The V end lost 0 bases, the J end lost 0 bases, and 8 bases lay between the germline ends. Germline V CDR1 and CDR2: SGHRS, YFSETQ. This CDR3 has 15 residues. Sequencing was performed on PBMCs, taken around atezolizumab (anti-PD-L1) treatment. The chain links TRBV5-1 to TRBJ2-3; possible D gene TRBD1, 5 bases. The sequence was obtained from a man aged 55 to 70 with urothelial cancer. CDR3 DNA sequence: TGCGCCAGCAGCTTGGATGACAGAAGCACAGATACGCAGTATTTT. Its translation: CASSLDDRSTDTQYF.